The clone carrying this T cell receptor beta chain has a count of ten or more. No antigen is known for it. CDR3 length: 17 amino acids. Germline V gene sequence: CDR1 KGHDR, CDR2 SFDVKD. V shed 4 bases and J 8 bases; nucleotides not matched to a gene: 13. The entry originates in a study of identical twins. Study observations and caveats: The more abundant beta clonotypes in cord blood had fewer insertions, and memory repertoires did not show this. Sequences that were beta out-of-frame showed weaker excess twin sharing.

Every sampled donor was Caucasian and healthy. A universal primer site was incorporated via template switching, and the cDNA contained unique molecular identifiers. One entry per CDR3 protein, called by TCRdb with MiXCR from the 5' RACE reads. The sample lists around 550,000 distinct CDR3 sequences, over 12% seen once, with about 0.4% in the top ten. These same data were also listed under a study on yellow fever vaccine responses in identical twins.

The chain has TRBV24-1 and TRBJ2-3; the match to TRBD2 covers 11 bases. The clonotype comes from a woman in her late teens or twenties in good health. Sequences were obtained from CD4+ T cells sorted from blood. The CDR3 nucleotides read TGTGCCACCAGTGAAAACCGACTAGCGGGGCACAGAGGTACGCAGTATTTT. Its translation is CATSENRLAGHRGTQYF.